These T cell receptor beta chains were read from a single sample in a study of regulatory T cells in long-lasting Graves disease. One entry per CDR3 protein, called by TCRdb with MiXCR from the multiplex PCR reads. The sample carries 250,000 to 400,000 distinct CDR3 sequences, approximately 20% recorded once. The material was peripheral blood mononuclear cells (PBMCs), obtained at new diagnosis, from a patient treated with antithyroid drugs. The receptors were sampled from a female donor with Graves disease. Each CDR3 is given with its conserved first and last residue. The D gene is left open where the match is weak. Clone size appears in some rows only: once, few, many, or a class for an expanded clone.

TRBV12-3/TRBV12-4	.	many	TRBJ2-2	CASSSDGWTGELFF	TGTGCCAGCAGTTCCGACGGTTGGACCGGGGAGCTGTTTTTT
TRBV3-1	TRBD2	many	TRBJ2-5	CASSPRTSGGRETQYF	TGTGCCAGCAGCCCTCGGACTAGCGGGGGCAGAGAGACCCAGTACTTC
TRBV24-1	TRBD2	many	TRBJ2-1	CATSRGMGLAGGRLDEQFF	TGTGCCACCAGTAGAGGAATGGGACTAGCGGGAGGTCGATTGGATGAGCAGTTCTTC
TRBV29-1	.	many	TRBJ2-3	CSVDPGGADTQYF	TGCAGCGTTGATCCAGGGGGGGCAGATACGCAGTATTTT
TRBV6-2/TRBV6-3	TRBD2	many	TRBJ2-7	CASSQLAGGPYEQYF	TGTGCCAGCAGCCAACTAGCGGGAGGGCCCTACGAGCAGTACTTC
TRBV5-8	.	many	TRBJ1-1	CASSLSGRETEAFF	TGTGCCAGCAGCTTGTCAGGGAGGGAAACTGAAGCTTTCTTT
TRBV3-1	.	few	TRBJ2-1	CASSHPGGAGANEQFF	TGTGCCAGCAGCCACCCGGGTGGGGCCGGGGCCAATGAGCAGTTCTTC
TRBV11-2	TRBD1	many	TRBJ2-7	CASSLVGQGRDEQYF	TGTGCCAGCAGCTTAGTCGGACAGGGACGGGACGAGCAGTACTTC
TRBV13	.	many	TRBJ2-3	CASSGDRPFYTQYF	TGTGCCAGCAGCGGGGACCGTCCGTTTTATACGCAGTATTTT
TRBV2	TRBD1	.	TRBJ2-3	CASSGQGIAFGDTQYF	TGTGCCAGCAGTGGACAGGGCATTGCCTTCGGTGATACGCAGTATTTT
TRBV5-6	TRBD2	few	TRBJ2-3	CASSQVPGAGIGTDTQYF	TGTGCCAGCAGCCAAGTCCCCGGAGCGGGAATCGGCACAGATACGCAGTATTTT
TRBV10-3	.	few	TRBJ2-3	CAIRSDTTDTQYF	TGTGCCATCAGATCCGACACCACAGATACGCAGTATTTT
TRBV28	.	.	TRBJ2-2	CASSFSPGELFF	TGTGCCAGCAGTTTTTCACCCGGGGAGCTGTTTTTT
TRBV19	.	few	TRBJ1-2	CASSPARAQSHGYTF	TGTGCCAGCAGCCCGGCCCGGGCCCAGAGCCATGGCTACACCTTC
TRBV7-9	TRBD2	many	TRBJ2-1	CASSSAGDSYNEQFF	TGTGCCAGCAGCTCTGCGGGAGACTCCTACAATGAGCAGTTCTTC
TRBV3-1	TRBD1	few	TRBJ1-1	CASSPTGRGTEAFF	TGTGCCAGCAGCCCGACAGGGAGAGGGACTGAAGCTTTCTTT
TRBV10-3	TRBD2	many	TRBJ2-3	CAISPTSGSTDTQYF	TGTGCCATCAGCCCTACTAGCGGTTCCACAGATACGCAGTATTTT
TRBV18	TRBD1	many	TRBJ1-4	CASSLGQSGTNEKLFF	TGTGCCAGCTCACTGGGACAGAGCGGTACTAATGAAAAACTGTTTTTT
TRBV12-3/TRBV12-4	.	.	TRBJ2-1	CASSSGTTSSYNEQFF	TGTGCCAGCTCCTCAGGTACGACGAGCTCCTACAATGAGCAGTTCTTC
TRBV6-1	.	.	TRBJ1-1	CASSRTDPNTEAFF	TGTGCCAGCAGTCGGACAGACCCGAACACTGAAGCTTTCTTT
TRBV18	.	many	TRBJ2-7	CASSETAGTYEQYF	TGTGCCAGCTCCGAAACGGCGGGGACCTACGAGCAGTACTTC
TRBV10-2	.	.	TRBJ1-1	CASSELVRNTEAFF	TGCGCCAGCAGTGAGTTGGTTAGAAACACTGAAGCTTTCTTT
TRBV3-1	TRBD2	.	TRBJ2-3	CASSPRLAGDTQYF	TGTGCCAGCAGCCCGCGACTAGCGGGAGATACGCAGTATTTT
TRBV7-9	TRBD1	.	TRBJ1-1	CASSFGGQANTEAFF	TGTGCCAGCAGCTTTGGGGGACAGGCGAACACTGAAGCTTTCTTT
TRBV5-1	TRBD1	.	TRBJ2-7	CASSWGQAYEQYF	TGCGCCAGCAGCTGGGGACAGGCCTACGAGCAGTACTTC
TRBV20-1	.	few	TRBJ1-2	CSARYQLSYGYTF	TGCAGTGCTAGGTACCAGCTAAGCTATGGCTACACCTTC
TRBV6-6	TRBD1	many	TRBJ1-2	CASSYSTGVGYTF	TGTGCCAGCAGTTACTCGACAGGGGTTGGCTACACCTTC
TRBV6-2/TRBV6-3	.	many	TRBJ1-5	CASRTDNSNQPQHF	TGTGCCAGCAGGACGGACAATAGCAATCAGCCCCAGCATTTT
TRBV5-1	.	once	TRBJ1-4	CASSLGDFSSGEKLFF	TGCGCCAGCAGCTTAGGGGACTTTTCCTCCGGAGAAAAACTGTTTTTT
TRBV2	TRBD2	few	TRBJ2-7	CASSQDLGGSGRKDEQYF	TGTGCCAGCAGCCAAGATTTGGGGGGTAGCGGGAGAAAGGACGAGCAGTACTTC
TRBV4-1	.	.	TRBJ2-5	CASSQYSGQETQYF	TGCGCCAGCAGCCAATACAGCGGACAAGAGACCCAGTACTTC
TRBV2	.	many	TRBJ2-5	CASSVVHQETQYF	TGTGCCAGCAGTGTCGTGCACCAAGAGACCCAGTACTTC
TRBV28	.	many	TRBJ2-1	CASSSDPDEQFF	TGTGCCAGCAGTTCCGACCCCGATGAGCAGTTCTTC
TRBV27	.	many	TRBJ2-6	CASSLVGEAGANVLTF	TGTGCCAGCAGTTTAGTCGGGGAAGCTGGGGCCAACGTCCTGACTTTC
TRBV7-9	.	.	TRBJ1-1	CASSLGDYWEAFF	TGTGCCAGCAGCTTAGGGGACTACTGGGAAGCTTTCTTT
TRBV7-2	.	.	TRBJ1-4	CASSLASANEKLCF	TGTGCCAGCAGCTTAGCCAGTGCTAATGAAAAGCTGTGTTTT
TRBV11-2	TRBD2	many	TRBJ2-3	CASSLRAGVRGGTDTQYF	TGTGCCAGCAGCTTGCGAGCGGGAGTGAGGGGGGGGACAGATACGCAGTATTTT
TRBV27	.	many	TRBJ2-2	CASSQRTQNTGELFF	TGTGCCAGCAGTCAGCGGACTCAGAACACCGGGGAGCTGTTTTTT
TRBV6-1	.	few	TRBJ1-2	CASSRQELGGYTF	TGTGCCAGCAGCCGACAGGAGCTTGGCGGCTACACCTTC